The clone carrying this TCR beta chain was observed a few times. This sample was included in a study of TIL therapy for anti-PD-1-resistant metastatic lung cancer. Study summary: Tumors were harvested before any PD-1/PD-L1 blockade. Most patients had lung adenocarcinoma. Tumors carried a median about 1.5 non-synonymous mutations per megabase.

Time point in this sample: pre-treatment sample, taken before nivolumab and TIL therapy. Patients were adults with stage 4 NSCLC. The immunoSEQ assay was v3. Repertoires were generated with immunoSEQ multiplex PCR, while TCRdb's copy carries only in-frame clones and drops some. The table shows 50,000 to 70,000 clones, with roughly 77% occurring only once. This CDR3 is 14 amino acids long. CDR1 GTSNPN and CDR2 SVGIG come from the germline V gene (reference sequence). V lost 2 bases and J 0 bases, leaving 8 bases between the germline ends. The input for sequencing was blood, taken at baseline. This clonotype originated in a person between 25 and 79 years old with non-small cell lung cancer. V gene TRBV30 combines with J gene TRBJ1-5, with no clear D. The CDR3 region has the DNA TGTGCCTGGAGTACGAGCCTTAGCAATCAGCCCCAGCATTTT. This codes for CAWSTSLSNQPQHF.